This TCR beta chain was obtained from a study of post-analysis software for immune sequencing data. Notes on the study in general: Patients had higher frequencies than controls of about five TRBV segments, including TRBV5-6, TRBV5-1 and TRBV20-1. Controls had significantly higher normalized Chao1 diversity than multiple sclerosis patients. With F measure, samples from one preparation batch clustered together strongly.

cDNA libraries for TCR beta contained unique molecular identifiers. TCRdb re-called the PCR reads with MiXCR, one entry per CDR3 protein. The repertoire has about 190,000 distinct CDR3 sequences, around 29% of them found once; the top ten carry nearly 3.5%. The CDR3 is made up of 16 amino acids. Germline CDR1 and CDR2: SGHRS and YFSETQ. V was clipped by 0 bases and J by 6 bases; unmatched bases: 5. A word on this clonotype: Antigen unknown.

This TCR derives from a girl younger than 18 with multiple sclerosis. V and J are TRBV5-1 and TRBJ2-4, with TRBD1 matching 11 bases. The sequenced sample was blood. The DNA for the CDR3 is TGCGCCAGCAGCTTGGGATTTGGACAGGGGGCAAACATTCAGTACTTC. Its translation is CASSLGFGQGANIQYF.